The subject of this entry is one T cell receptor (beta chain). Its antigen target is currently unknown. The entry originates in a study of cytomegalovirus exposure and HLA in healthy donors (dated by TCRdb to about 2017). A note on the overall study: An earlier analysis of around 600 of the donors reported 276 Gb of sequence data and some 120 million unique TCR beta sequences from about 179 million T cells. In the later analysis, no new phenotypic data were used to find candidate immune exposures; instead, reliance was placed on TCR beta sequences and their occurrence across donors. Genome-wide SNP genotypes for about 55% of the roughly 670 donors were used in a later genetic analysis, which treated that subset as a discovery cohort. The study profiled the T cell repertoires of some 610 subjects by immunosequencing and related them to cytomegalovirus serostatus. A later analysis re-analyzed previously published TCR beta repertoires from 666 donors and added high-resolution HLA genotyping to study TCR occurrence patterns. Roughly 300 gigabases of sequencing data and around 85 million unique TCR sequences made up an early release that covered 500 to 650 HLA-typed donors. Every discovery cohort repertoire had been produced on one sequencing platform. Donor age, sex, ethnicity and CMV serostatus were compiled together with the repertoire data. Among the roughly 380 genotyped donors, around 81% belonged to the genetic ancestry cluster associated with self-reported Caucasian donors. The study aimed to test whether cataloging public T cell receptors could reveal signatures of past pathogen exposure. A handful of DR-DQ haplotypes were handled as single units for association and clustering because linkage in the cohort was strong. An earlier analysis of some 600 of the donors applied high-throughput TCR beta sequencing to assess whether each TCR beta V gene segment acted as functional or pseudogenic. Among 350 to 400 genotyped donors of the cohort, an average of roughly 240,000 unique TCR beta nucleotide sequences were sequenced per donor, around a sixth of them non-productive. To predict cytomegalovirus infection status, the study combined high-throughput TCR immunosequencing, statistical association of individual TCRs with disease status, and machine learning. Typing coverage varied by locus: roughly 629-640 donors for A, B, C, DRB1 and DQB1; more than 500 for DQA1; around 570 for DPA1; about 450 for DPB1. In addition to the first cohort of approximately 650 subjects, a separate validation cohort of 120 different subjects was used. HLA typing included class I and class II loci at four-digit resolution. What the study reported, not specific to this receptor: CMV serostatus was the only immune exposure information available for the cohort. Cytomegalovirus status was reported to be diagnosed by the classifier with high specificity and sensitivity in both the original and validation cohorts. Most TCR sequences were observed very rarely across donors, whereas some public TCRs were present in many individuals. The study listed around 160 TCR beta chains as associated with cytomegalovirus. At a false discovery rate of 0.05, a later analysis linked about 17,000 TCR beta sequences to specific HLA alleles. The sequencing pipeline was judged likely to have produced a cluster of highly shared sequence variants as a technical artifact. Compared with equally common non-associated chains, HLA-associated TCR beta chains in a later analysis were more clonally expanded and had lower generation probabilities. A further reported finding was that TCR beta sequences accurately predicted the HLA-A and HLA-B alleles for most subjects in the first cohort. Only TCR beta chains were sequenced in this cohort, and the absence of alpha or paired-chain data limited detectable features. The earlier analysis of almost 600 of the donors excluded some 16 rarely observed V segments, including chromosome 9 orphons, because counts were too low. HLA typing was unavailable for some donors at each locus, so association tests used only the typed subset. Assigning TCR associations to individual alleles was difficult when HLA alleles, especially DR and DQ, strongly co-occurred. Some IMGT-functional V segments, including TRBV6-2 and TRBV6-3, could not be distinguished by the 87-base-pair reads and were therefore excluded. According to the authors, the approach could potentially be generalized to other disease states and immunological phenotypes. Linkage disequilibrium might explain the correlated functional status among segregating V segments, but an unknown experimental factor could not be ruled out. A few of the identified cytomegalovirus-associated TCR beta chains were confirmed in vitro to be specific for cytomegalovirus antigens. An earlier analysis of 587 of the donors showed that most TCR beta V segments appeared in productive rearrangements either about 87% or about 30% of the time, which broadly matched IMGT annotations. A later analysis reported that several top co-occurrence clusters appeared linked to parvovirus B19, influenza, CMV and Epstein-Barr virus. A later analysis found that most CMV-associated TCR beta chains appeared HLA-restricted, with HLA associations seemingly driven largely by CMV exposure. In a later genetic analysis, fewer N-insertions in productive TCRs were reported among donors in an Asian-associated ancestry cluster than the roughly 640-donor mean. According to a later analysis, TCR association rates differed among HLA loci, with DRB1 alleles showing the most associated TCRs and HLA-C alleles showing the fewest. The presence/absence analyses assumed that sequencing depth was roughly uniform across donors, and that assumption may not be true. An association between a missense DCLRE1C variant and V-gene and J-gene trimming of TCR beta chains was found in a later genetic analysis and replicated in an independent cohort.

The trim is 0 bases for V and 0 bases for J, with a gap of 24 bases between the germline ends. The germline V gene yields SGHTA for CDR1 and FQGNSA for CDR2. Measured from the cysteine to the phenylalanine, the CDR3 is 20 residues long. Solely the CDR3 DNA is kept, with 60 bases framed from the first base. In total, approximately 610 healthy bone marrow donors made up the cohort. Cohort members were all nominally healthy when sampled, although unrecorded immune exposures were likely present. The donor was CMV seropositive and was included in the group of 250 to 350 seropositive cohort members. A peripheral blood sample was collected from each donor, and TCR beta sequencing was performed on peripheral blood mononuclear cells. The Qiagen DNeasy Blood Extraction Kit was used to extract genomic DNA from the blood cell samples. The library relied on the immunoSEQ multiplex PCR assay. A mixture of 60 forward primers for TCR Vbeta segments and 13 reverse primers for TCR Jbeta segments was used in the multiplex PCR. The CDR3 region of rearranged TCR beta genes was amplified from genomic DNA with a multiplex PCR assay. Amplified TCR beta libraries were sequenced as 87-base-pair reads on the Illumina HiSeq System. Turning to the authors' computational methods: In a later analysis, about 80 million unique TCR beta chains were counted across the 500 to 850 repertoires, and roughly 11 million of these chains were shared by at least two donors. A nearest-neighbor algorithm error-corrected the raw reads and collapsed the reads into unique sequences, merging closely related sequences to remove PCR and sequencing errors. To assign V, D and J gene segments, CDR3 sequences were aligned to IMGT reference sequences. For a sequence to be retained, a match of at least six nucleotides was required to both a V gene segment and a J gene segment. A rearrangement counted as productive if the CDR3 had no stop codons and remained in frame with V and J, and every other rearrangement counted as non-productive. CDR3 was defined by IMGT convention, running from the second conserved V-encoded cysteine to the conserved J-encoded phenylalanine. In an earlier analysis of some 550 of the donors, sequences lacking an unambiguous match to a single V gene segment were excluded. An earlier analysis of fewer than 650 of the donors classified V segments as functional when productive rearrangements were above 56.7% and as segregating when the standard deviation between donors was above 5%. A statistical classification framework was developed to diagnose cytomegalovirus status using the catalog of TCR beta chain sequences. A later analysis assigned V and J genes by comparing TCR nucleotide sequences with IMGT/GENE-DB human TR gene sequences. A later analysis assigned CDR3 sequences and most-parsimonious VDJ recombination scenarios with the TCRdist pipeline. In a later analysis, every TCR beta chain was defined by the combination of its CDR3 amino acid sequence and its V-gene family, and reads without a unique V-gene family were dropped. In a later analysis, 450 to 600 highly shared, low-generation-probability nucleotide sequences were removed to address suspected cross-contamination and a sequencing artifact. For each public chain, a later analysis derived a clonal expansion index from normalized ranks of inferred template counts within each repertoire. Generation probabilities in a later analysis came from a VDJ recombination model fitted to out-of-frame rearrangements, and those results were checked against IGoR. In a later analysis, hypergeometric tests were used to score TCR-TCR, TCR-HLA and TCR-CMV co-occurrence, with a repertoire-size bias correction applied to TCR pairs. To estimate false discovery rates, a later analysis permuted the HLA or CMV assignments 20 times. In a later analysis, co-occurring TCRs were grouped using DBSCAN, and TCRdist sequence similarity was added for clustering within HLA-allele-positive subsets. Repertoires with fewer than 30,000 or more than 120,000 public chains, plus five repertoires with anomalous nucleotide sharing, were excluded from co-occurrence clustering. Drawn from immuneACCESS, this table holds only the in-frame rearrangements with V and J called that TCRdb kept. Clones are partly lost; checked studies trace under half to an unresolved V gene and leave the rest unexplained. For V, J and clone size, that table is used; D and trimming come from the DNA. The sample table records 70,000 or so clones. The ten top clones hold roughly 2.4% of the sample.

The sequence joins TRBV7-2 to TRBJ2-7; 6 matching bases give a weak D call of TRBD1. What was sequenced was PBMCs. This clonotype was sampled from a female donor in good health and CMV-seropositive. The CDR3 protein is CASSLASQGLLYRSSYEQYF. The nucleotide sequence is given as TGTGCCAGCAGCTTAGCGTCGCAGGGGCTGTTATATAGGAGCTCCTACGAGCAGTACTTC.